This TCR beta chain is from a study of cytomegalovirus exposure and HLA in healthy donors. CDR1 MNHEY and CDR2 SVGAGI come from the germline V gene. The CDR3 runs 15 residues. The junction had 7 bases not matched to a gene; V was cut back by 7 bases and J by 2 bases. PCR used 60 Vbeta primers and 13 Jbeta primers. Libraries were prepared by immunoSEQ multiplex PCR; TCRdb keeps only in-frame clonotypes and omits some of them. Its listing shows 160,000 or so clones. The receptor comes from a man aged 25 to 40 in good health and CMV-seronegative. The source material was PBMCs. This chain joins TRBV6-5 and TRBJ2-5, with TRBD2 identical over 10 bases. Here the CDR3 DNA reads TGTGCCAGCACTTCCACTAGCGGGACACAAGAGACCCAGTACTTC. This translates into CASTSTSGTQETQYF.